Following are 2 T cell receptor beta chains from one sample sequenced in a study of PD-L1 blockade in urothelial cancer. TCRdb's table, derived via immunoSEQ multiplex PCR, lists solely in-frame clones and lacks some. The table has about 130,000 clones, around 85% seen once. Time point specified: pretreatment peripheral blood. The sample in question was PBMCs, obtained around atezolizumab (anti-PD-L1) treatment. The receptor set was obtained from a man aged 50-60 years with urothelial cancer.

The chain carries TRBV2 and TRBJ2-1, with a weak D call TRBD2 (5 bases). The germline V gene encodes CDR1 SNHLY and CDR2 FYNNEI. The CDR3 has 15 residues. The V end lost 1 base, the J end lost 2 bases, and 9 bases lay between the germline ends. CDR3 bases: TGTGCCAGCAGTGAAGAGAGCGGACCCTACAATGAGCAGTTCTTC. It yields the protein CASSEESGPYNEQFF.

This clone showed up just once. This chain uses TRBV5-4 with TRBJ2-1; 7 nucleotides align to TRBD2. V gave up 4 bases and J gave up 0 bases; unmatched junction bases: 7. From germline, CDR1 is SGHNT and CDR2 YYREEE (reference sequence). This CDR3 is built from 16 residues. The CDR3 DNA follows: TGTGCCAGCAGCCCCCTGGGGGGGAGCTCCTACAATGAGCAGTTCTTC. It specifies CASSPLGGSSYNEQFF.